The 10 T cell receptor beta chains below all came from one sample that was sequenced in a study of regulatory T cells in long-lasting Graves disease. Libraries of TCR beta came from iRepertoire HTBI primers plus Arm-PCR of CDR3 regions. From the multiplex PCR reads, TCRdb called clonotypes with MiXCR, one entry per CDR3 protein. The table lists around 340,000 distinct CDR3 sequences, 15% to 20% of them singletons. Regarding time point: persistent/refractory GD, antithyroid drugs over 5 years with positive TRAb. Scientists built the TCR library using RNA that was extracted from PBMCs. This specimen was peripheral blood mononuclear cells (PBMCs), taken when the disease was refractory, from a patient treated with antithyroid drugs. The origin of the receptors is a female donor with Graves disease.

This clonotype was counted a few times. The CDR3 protein is CSVSGTDTQYF. CDR3 sequence (DNA): TGCAGCGTTTCAGGCACAGATACGCAGTATTTT. The chain has TRBV29-1 and TRBJ2-3; D gene ambiguous. The CDR3 length is 11 residues. V was clipped by 5 bases and J by 1 base, with 4 bases between them. From germline, CDR1 is SQVTM and CDR2 ANQGSEA.

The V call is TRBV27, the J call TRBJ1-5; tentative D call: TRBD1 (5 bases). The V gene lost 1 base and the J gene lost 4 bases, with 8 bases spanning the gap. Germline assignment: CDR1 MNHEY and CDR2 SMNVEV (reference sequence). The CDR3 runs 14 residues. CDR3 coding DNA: TGTGCCAGCAGTTTATGGGGGGAGAATCAGCCCCAGCATTTT. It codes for CASSLWGENQPQHF.

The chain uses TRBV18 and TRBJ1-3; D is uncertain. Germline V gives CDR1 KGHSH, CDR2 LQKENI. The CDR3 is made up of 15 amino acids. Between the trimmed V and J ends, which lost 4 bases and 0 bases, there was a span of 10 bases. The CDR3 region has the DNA TGTGCCAGCTCACTTGGGGATCTCTCTGGAAACACCATATATTTT. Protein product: CASSLGDLSGNTIYF.

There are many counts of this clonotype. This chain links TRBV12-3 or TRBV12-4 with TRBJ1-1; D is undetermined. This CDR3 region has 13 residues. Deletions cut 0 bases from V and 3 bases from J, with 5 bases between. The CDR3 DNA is TGTGCCAGCAGTTTAGCGGAGGACACTGAAGCTTTCTTT. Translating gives CASSLAEDTEAFF.

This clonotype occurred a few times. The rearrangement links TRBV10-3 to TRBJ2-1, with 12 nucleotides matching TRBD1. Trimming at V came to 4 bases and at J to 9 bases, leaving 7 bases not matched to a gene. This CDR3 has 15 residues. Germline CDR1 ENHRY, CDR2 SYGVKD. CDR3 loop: CAISVGQGAEIEQFF. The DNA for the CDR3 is TGTGCCATCAGTGTGGGACAGGGGGCGGAAATTGAGCAGTTCTTC.

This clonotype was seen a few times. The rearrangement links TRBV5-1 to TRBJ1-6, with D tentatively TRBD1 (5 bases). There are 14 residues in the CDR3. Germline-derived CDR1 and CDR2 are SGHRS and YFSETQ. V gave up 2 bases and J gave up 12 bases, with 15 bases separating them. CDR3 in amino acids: CASSLGGVQEPLHF. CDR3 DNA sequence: TGCGCCAGCAGCTTAGGAGGGGTCCAAGAACCCCTCCACTTT.

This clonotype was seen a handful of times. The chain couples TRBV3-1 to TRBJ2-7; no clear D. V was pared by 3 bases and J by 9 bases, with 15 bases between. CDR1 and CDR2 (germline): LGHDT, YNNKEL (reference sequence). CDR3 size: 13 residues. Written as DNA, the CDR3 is TGTGCCAGCAGCCAGTGGGAAGGAAGCCGGCAGTACTTC. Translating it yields CASSQWEGSRQYF.

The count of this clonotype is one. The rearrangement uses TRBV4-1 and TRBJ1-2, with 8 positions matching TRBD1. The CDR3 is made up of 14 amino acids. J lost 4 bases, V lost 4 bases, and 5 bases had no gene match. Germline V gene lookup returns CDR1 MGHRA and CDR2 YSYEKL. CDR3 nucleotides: TGCGCCAGCAGCCCGACAGGGGCCGGCTATGGCTACACCTTC. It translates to CASSPTGAGYGYTF.

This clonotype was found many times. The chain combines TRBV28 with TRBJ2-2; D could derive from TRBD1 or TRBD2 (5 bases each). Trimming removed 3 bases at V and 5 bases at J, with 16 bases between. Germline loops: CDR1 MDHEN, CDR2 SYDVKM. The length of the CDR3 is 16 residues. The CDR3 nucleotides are TGTGCCAGCAGTTTCGGGGCAGGCAGGAGGACCGGGGAGCTGTTTTTT. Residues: CASSFGAGRRTGELFF.

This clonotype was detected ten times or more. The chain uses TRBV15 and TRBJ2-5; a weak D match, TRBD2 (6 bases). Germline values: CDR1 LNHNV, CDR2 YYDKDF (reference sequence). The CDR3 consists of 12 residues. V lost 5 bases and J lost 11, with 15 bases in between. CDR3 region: CATSPMGDWQYF. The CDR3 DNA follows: TGTGCCACCAGCCCGATGGGGGACTGGCAGTACTTC.